The subject of this entry is one T cell receptor beta chain. This entry belongs to a study of blood T cell repertoires in COVID-19. In the study overall: From the United States, Italy and Spain came samples of acute and convalescent COVID-19. The cDNA or gDNA used as material had been derived from T cells, B-cell-depleted T cells, or PBMCs.

The V gene end was trimmed by 3 bases and the J gene end by 7 bases; junction bases not matched to a gene: 3. The CDR3 is 13 amino acids. CDR1 is MDHEN and CDR2 is SYDVKM in the germline V gene. Authors' data handling: It was from reference gene primer amplification that nucleated cell counts were estimated. Clones were read by immunoSEQ multiplex PCR, and TCRdb kept only the in-frame ones, dropping some. From that table come the V and J calls and clone size; the DNA was used to work out D and trimming. Here the sample spans about 160,000 clones, about 87% being singletons. The sequence came from a woman aged 55-69 years who had recovered from COVID-19. V usage is TRBV28 and J usage is TRBJ2-7, with 10 bases aligning to TRBD1. The specimen was peripheral blood. DNA of the CDR3: TGTGCCAGCAGTTTCGGGACAGGGGATGAGCAGTACTTC. As protein: CASSFGTGDEQYF.